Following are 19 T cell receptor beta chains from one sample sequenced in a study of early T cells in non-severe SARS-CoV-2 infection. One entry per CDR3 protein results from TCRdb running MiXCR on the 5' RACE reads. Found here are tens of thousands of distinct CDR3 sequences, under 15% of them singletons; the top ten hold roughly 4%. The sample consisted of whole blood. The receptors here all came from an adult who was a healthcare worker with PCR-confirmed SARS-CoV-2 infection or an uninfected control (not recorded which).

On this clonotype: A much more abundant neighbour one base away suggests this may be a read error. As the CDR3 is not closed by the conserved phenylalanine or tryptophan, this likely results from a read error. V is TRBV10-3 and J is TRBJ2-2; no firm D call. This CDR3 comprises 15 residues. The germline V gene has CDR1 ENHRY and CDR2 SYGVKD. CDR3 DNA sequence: TGTGCCATCAGTGAGTCGAGGTGGAACCCCGGGGAGCTGTTTTTA. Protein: CAISESRWNPGELFL.

The CDR3 region is CASSLDRVVGEQFF. CDR3 DNA: TGTGCCAGCAGCTTAGATCGGGTAGTTGGTGAGCAGTTCTTC. The chain recombines TRBV7-2 with TRBJ2-1; D remains ambiguous. Germline CDR1 SGHTA, CDR2 FQGNSA. The CDR3 loop spans 14 amino acids. Trimming pared 1 base from V and 9 bases from J, leaving 13 bases between. Drawing the rest from reference TRBV7-2 and TRBJ2-1, the complete variable domain is GAGVSQSPSNKVTEKGKDVELRCDPISGHTALYWYRQSLGQGLEFLIYFQGNSAPDKSGLPSDRFSAERTGGSVSTLTIQRTQQEDSAVYLCASSLDRVVGEQFFGPGTRLTVL.

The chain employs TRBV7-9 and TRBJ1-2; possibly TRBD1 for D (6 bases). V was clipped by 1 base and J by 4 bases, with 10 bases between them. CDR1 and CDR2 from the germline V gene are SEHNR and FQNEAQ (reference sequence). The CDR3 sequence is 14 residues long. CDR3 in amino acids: CASSLDSGVYGYTF. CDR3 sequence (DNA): TGTGCCAGCAGCTTAGATTCAGGGGTCTATGGCTACACCTTC.

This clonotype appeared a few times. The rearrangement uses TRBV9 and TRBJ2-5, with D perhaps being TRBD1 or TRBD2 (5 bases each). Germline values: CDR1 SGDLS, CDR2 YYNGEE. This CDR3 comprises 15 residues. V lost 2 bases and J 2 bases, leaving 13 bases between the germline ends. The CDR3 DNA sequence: TGTGCCAGCAGCGTTCTGGGGGAGCATCAAGAGACCCAGTACTTC. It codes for CASSVLGEHQETQYF. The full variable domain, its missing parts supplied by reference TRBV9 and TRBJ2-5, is DSGVTQTPKHLITATGQRVTLRCSPRSGDLSVYWYQQSLDQGLQFLIQYYNGEERAKGNILERFSAQQFPDLHSELNLSSLELGDSALYFCASSVLGEHQETQYFGPGTRLLVL.

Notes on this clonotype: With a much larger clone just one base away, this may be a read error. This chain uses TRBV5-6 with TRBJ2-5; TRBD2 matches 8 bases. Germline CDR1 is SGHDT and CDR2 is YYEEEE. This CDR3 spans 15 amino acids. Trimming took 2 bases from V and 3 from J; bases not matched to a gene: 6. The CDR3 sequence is CASSFVILAEETQYF. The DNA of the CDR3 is TGTGCCAGCAGCTTCGTCATACTAGCGGAAGAGACCCAGTACTTC.

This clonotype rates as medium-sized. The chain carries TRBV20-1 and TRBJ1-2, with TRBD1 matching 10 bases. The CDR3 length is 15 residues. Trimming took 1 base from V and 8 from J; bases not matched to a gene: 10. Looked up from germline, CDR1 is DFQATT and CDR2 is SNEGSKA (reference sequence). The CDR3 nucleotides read TGCAGTGCTAGAGTCGAACGACAGGGGGCAGGCGGCTACACCTTC. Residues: CSARVERQGAGGYTF.

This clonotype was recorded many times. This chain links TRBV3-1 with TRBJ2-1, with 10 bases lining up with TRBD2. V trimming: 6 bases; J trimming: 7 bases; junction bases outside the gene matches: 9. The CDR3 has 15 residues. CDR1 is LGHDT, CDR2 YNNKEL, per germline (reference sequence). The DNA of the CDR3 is TGTGCCAGCAGTCTCCGTAGCGGGGGGAGAAATGAGCAGTTCTTC. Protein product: CASSLRSGGRNEQFF.

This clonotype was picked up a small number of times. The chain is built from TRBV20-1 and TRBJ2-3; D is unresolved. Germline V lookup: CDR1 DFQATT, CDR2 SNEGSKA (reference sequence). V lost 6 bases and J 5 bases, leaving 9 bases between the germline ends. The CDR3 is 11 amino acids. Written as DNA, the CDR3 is TGCAGTGCCCAGATTGAAGATACGCAGTATTTT. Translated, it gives CSAQIEDTQYF.

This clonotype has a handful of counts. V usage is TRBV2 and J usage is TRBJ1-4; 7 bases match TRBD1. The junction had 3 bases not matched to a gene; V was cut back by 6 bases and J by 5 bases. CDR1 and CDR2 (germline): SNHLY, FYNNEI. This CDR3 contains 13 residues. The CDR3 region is CASRGQRNEKLFF. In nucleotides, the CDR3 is TGTGCCAGCAGGGGACAGAGGAATGAAAAACTGTTTTTT. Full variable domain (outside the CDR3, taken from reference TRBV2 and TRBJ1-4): EPEVTQTPSHQVTQMGQEVILRCVPISNHLYFYWYRQILGQKVEFLVSFYNNEISEKSEIFDDQFSVERPDGSNFTLKIRSTKLEDSAMYFCASRGQRNEKLFFGSGTQLSVL.

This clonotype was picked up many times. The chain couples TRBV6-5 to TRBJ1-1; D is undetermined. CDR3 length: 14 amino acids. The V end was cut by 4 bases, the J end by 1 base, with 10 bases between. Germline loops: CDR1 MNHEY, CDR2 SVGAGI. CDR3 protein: CASSFDLGNTEAFF. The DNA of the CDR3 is TGTGCCAGCAGTTTTGACTTGGGGAACACTGAAGCTTTCTTT.

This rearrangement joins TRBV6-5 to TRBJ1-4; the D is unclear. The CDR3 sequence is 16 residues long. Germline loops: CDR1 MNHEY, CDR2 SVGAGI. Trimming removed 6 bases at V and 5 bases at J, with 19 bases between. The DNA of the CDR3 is TGTGCCAGCAGACCATGGGGATCTCAAATAAATGAAAAACTGTTTTTT. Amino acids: CASRPWGSQINEKLFF.

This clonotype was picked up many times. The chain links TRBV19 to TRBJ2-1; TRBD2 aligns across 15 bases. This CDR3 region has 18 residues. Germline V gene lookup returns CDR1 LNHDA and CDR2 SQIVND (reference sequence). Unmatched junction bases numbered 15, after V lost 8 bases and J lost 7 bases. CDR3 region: CASHPGTSGRRLNNEQFF. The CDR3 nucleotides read TGTGCCAGTCACCCCGGGACTAGCGGGAGGAGACTCAATAATGAGCAGTTCTTC.

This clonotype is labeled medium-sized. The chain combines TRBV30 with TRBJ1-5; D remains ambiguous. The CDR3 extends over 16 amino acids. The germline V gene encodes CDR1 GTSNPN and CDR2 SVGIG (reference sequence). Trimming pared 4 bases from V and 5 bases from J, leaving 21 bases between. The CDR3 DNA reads TGTGCCTGGAATTCTGGTTTGGCGGGCGCGGATCAGCCCCAGCATTTT. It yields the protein CAWNSGLAGADQPQHF.

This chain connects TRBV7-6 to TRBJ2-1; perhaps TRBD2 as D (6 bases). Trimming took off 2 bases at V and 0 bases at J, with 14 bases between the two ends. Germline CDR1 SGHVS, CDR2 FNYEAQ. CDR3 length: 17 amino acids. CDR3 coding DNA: TGTGCCAGCAGCTTACATCTCGGGGGTAGCTCCTACAATGAGCAGTTCTTC. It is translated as CASSLHLGGSSYNEQFF.

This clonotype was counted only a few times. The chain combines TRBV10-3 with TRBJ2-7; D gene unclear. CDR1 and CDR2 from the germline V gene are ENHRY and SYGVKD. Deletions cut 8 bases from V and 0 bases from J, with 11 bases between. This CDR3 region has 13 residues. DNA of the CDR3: TGTGCCATCGGGCAGTCAAGCTCCTACGAGCAGTACTTC. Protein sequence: CAIGQSSSYEQYF.

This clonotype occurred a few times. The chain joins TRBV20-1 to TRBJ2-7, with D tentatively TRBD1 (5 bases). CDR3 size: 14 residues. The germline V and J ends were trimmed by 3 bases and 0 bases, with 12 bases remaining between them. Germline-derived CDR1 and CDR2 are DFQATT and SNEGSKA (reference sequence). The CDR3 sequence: CSARNPGNSYEQYF. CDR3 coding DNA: TGCAGTGCTAGGAACCCAGGGAACTCCTACGAGCAGTACTTC.

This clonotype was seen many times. CDR3 bases: TGCGCCAGCAGCCTAACGGACTCCTCAGATACGCAGTATTTT. Encoded protein: CASSLTDSSDTQYF. The V and J genes are TRBV10-1 and TRBJ2-3; D is perhaps TRBD2 (5 bases). The CDR3 sequence is 14 residues long. With 6 bases removed from V and 4 bases from J, the gap between germline ends came to 14 bases. The germline gives CDR1 WNHNN, CDR2 SYGVQD (reference sequence).

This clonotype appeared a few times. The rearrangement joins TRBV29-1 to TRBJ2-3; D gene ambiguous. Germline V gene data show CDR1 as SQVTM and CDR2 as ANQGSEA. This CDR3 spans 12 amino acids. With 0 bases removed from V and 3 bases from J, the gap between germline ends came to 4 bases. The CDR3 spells CSVEEGTDTQYF. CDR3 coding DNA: TGCAGCGTTGAAGAGGGAACAGATACGCAGTATTTT.

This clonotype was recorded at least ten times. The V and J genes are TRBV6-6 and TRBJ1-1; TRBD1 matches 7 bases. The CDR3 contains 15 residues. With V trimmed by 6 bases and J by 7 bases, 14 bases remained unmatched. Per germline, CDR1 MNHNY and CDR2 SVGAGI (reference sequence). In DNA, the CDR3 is TGTGCCAGCAGGCATAAAAACAGGGGCGTAAATGAAGCTTTCTTT. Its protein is CASRHKNRGVNEAFF.